These T cell receptor beta chains were read from a single sample in a study of CD8+ T cells in alopecia areata. Produced via immunoSEQ multiplex PCR; TCRdb's table is partial and in-frame only. The sample consists of almost 250,000 clones, about two thirds of them appearing once. The sample in question was CD4+ T cells sorted from blood, obtained at week 0. The receptor set was obtained from a human donor with alopecia areata. Each CDR3 is given with its conserved first and last residue. Size is omitted from some rows. Given values are once, few, many or a class for expanded clones.

CDR3aa	abundance	v_gene	j_gene
CAIRVTANSPLHF	-	TRBV10-3	TRBJ1-6
CATSRALGQETQYF	-	TRBV15	TRBJ2-5
CATTQGNQPQHF	-	TRBV19	TRBJ1-5
CASVRDRGRQETQYF	-	TRBV23-1	TRBJ2-5
CASSLDLGWGDTQYF	-	TRBV11-2	TRBJ2-3
CASSPRGYEQYF	-	TRBV5-1	TRBJ2-7
CSVRDPEGGTQYF	-	TRBV29-1	TRBJ2-3
CSASLPSGIGYTF	-	TRBV29-1	TRBJ1-2
CASSVGLDYGYTF	-	TRBV2	TRBJ1-2
CASSLVAGEGETQYF	-	TRBV7-2	TRBJ2-5
CASSLTGQGNGYTF	-	TRBV7-6	TRBJ1-2
CASSPGIRDRGNSPLHF	once	TRBV4-2	TRBJ1-6
CASSLAVREQYF	-	TRBV28	TRBJ2-7
CASSLAGSYGYTF	-	TRBV11-2	TRBJ1-2
CASSSDHTMIEAFF	few	TRBV5-1	TRBJ1-1
CASSPASGGDSNQPQHF	-	TRBV7-9	TRBJ1-5
CASSQDISLAGGNEQFF	-	TRBV4-3	TRBJ2-1
CASSPQQGRDEQFF	once	TRBV7-2	TRBJ2-1
CASSYLGQGQPQHF	-	TRBV6-6	TRBJ1-5
CAIGAQGSGYEQYF	-	TRBV10-3	TRBJ2-7
CATSRVGGGETQYF	-	TRBV15	TRBJ2-5
CASSLSGGRQETQYF	-	TRBV4-3	TRBJ2-5
CASSLGGTGELFF	many	TRBV7-3	TRBJ2-2
CASSEAGGDNEQFF	-	TRBV6-1	TRBJ2-1
CSAHVGNTYEQYF	-	TRBV29-1	TRBJ2-7
CASSEHMTGELFF	-	TRBV2	TRBJ2-2
CASSLIPGGTGELFF	-	TRBV7-3	TRBJ2-2
CASTHRDFDNEQFF	-	TRBV5-1	TRBJ2-1
CASSVGDSLNEKLFF	-	TRBV9	TRBJ1-4
CASSPGFSGANVLTF	few	TRBV5-1	TRBJ2-6
CASSLWGEAQYF	-	TRBV13	TRBJ2-5
CAFRRVGTQYF	-	TRBV30	TRBJ2-5
CAWTRLETQYF	-	TRBV30	TRBJ2-5
CASSPRQGFTIHGYTF	-	TRBV19	TRBJ1-2
CASSQGARASTF	-	TRBV14	TRBJ1-2
CASSQDSDQNSPLHF	-	TRBV14	TRBJ1-6
CSVEVPQEKLFF	-	TRBV29-1	TRBJ1-4